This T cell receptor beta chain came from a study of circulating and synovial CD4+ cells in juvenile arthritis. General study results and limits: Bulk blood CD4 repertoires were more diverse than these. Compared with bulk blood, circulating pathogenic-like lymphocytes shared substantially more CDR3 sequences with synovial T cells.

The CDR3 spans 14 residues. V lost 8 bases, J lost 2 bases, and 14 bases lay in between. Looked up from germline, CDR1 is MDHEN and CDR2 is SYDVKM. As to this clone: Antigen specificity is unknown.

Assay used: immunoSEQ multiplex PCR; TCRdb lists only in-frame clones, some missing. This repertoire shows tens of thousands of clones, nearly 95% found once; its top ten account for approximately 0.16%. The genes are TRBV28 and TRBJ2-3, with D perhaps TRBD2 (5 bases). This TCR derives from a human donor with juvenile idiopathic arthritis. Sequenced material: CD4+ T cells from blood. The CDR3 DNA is TGTGCCAGCGCGAGAGGGATCCACACAGATACGCAGTATTTT. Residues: CASARGIHTDTQYF.